This TCR beta chain was retrieved from a study of T cells after posttransplantation cyclophosphamide. Study-wide results and limits: TRB overlap between skin or GI tissue T cells and blood was limited. TRB clonality was highly associated with recipient CMV seropositivity and reactivation.

The length of the CDR3 is 14 residues. Germline trimming cut 6 bases from V and 8 bases from J; bases unmatched to any gene: 8. Germline loops: CDR1 MNHNS, CDR2 SASEGT. In the case of this clone: No antigen is known for it.

Clones were read by immunoSEQ multiplex PCR, and TCRdb kept only the in-frame ones, dropping some. The table includes about 22,000 clones, under 85% detected once. The rearrangement joins TRBV6-1 to TRBJ1-4; TRBD1 aligns across 8 bases. The sequenced sample consisted of memory CD4+ T cells sorted from PBMCs. The sequence was collected from a woman aged 55-70 years in good health, CMV-negative, and a related stem cell transplant donor. CDR3 sequence reads: CASSRTGTREKLFF. The CDR3 coding sequence is TGTGCCAGCAGCAGGACAGGGACAAGGGAAAAACTGTTTTTT.